The 22 T cell receptor beta chains in this list originate from one sample, sequenced in a study of T cell responses to AZD1222 COVID-19 vaccine. Clones were sequenced by immunoSEQ multiplex PCR, and TCRdb holds only the in-frame ones, with some missing. The data hold 69,000 or so clones, with more than 75% observed a single time. The material was peripheral blood, obtained 28 days after the second dose of the MenACWY control vaccine. All receptors derive from an adult who received the MenACWY meningococcal vaccine as a control.

The V and J genes are TRBV6-6 and TRBJ1-1, with D possibly being TRBD1 (5 bases). V lost 8 bases, J lost 3 bases, and 19 bases lay in between. In germline, CDR1 is MNHNY, CDR2 SVGAGI (reference sequence). This CDR3 contains 15 residues. The CDR3 reads CASVGAGLEDTEAFF. In DNA, the CDR3 is TGTGCCAGCGTGGGCGCAGGGCTAGAAGACACTGAAGCTTTCTTT.

This clone was detected only once. This chain links TRBV28 with TRBJ1-6, with D perhaps TRBD1 (5 bases). The germline CDR1 and CDR2 sequences are MDHEN and SYDVKM. V gave up 6 bases and J gave up 3 bases, with 21 bases separating them. The length of the CDR3 is 18 residues. CDR3 nucleotide sequence: TGTGCCAGCAGGAGCCGGGACGGAATTTCTATCTATAATTCACCCCTCCACTTT. Protein product: CASRSRDGISIYNSPLHF. Based on the CDR3 plus reference TRBV28 and TRBJ1-6, the full variable domain is DVKVTQSSRYLVKRTGEKVFLECVQDMDHENMFWYRQDPGLGLRLIYFSYDVKMKEKGDIPEGYSVSREKKERFSLILESASTNQTSMYLCASRSRDGISIYNSPLHFGNGTRLTVT.

This sequence joins TRBV12-3 or TRBV12-4 and TRBJ2-1, with D unclear. This CDR3 spans 12 amino acids. Trimming shortened V by 4 bases and J by 7 bases, and 8 bases separated the two germline ends. The CDR3: CASSWEGNEQFF. The CDR3, as DNA: TGTGCCAGCAGTTGGGAAGGAAATGAGCAGTTCTTC.

This sequence joins TRBV7-3 and TRBJ2-3; 8 bases are shared with TRBD2. Germline CDR1 SGHTA, CDR2 FQGTGA. The CDR3 runs to 15 residues. The ends lost 3 bases at V and 2 bases at J; junction bases unmatched: 4. CDR3 coding DNA: TGTGCCAGCAGCTTCAGCGGGGGCCACACAGATACGCAGTATTTT. Encoded protein: CASSFSGGHTDTQYF.

The rearrangement uses TRBV19 and TRBJ1-6; 7 nucleotides agree with TRBD1. J lost 10 bases, V lost 0 bases, and 9 bases had no gene match. The length of the CDR3 is 16 residues. Germline values: CDR1 LNHDA, CDR2 SQIVND (reference sequence). This chain's CDR3 is CASSIDRTGSGSPLHF. As DNA, the CDR3 is TGTGCCAGTAGTATAGATCGGACAGGTTCGGGCTCACCCCTCCACTTT.

The genes are TRBV5-1 and TRBJ1-2; D is undetermined. The CDR3 has 12 residues. The V gene lost 5 bases and the J gene lost 7 bases, with 12 bases spanning the gap. Germline CDR1 and CDR2: SGHRS and YFSETQ. CDR3 residues: CASRVGEGGYTF. CDR3 bases: TGCGCCAGCAGAGTCGGGGAGGGTGGCTACACCTTC.

This chain links TRBV28 with TRBJ1-5; D might be TRBD1 (6 bases). Trimming removed 6 bases at V and 4 bases at J, with 10 bases between. Germline V gene lookup returns CDR1 MDHEN and CDR2 SYDVKM. The CDR3 has 13 amino acids. The CDR3 sequence is CASRITGNQPQHF. The CDR3 region has the DNA TGTGCCAGCAGAATTACAGGGAATCAGCCCCAGCATTTT.

This clone was detected a few times. The rearrangement uses TRBV7-2 and TRBJ1-2, with TRBD1 matching 8 bases. The V segment lost 3 bases and the J segment 6 bases; nucleotides outside the gene matches: 6. This CDR3 comprises 14 residues. Germline CDR1 and CDR2: SGHTA and FQGNSA. CDR3 sequence (DNA): TGTGCCAGCAGCTTGGACAGGGACTTGGATGGCTACACCTTC. Protein sequence: CASSLDRDLDGYTF.

CDR3 sequence reads: CSEGGNYGYTF. CDR3 coding DNA: TGCAGTGAGGGGGGTAACTATGGCTACACCTTC. This chain links TRBV20-1 with TRBJ1-2, with TRBD1 as a possible D gene (6 bases). Between the trimmed V and J ends, which lost 7 bases and 1 base, there was a span of 7 bases. CDR3 length: 11 residues. Germline assignment: CDR1 DFQATT and CDR2 SNEGSKA (reference sequence).

The V call is TRBV11-2, the J call TRBJ2-2, with 9 bases that match TRBD1. After removal of 5 bases from V and 2 bases from J, the junction contained 3 bases not matched to a gene. This CDR3 contains 15 residues. Per germline, CDR1 SGHAT and CDR2 FQNNGV. CDR3 in amino acids: CASSRDRVNTGELFF. The CDR3 region has the DNA TGTGCCAGCAGCCGGGACAGGGTTAACACCGGGGAGCTGTTTTTT.

The V call is TRBV7-9, the J call TRBJ2-5; tentative D call: TRBD2 (6 bases). Germline CDR1 is SEHNR and CDR2 is FQNEAQ (reference sequence). V was pared by 7 bases and J by 1 base, with 13 bases between. The CDR3 loop spans 14 amino acids. Here the CDR3 DNA reads TGTGCCAGCATCTATTGGGGGGTCCAAGAGACCCAGTACTTC. It encodes CASIYWGVQETQYF.

This clone was observed a handful of times. This chain's CDR3 is CASSEARSLRPEQFF. In DNA, the CDR3 is TGTGCCAGCAGTGAAGCGCGGTCGTTGAGACCTGAGCAGTTCTTC. The rearrangement uses TRBV2 and TRBJ2-1; D remains ambiguous. V dropped 0 bases and J dropped 9 bases, with 15 bases sitting between them. This CDR3 has 15 amino acids. CDR1 and CDR2 (germline): SNHLY, FYNNEI.

The chain recombines TRBV29-1 with TRBJ1-1, with TRBD1 as a possible D gene (6 bases). Germline V lookup: CDR1 SQVTM, CDR2 ANQGSEA. Trimming took 7 bases from V and 6 from J, leaving 9 bases between them. The CDR3 covers 10 residues. CDR3 in DNA: TGCAGCGCAGGACAGTCTGAAGCTTTCTTT. This encodes CSAGQSEAFF. The entire variable domain, with the rest obtained from reference TRBV29-1 and TRBJ1-1, is as follows: SAVISQKPSRDICQRGTSLTIQCQVDSQVTMMFWYRQQPGQSLTLIATANQGSEATYESGFVIDKFPISRPNLTFSTLTVSNMSPEDSSIYLCSAGQSEAFFGQGTRLTVV.

This chain joins TRBV10-2 and TRBJ2-3, with 13 bases lining up with TRBD2. V gave up 4 bases and J gave up 3 bases; unmatched junction bases: 1. Germline assignment: CDR1 WSHSY and CDR2 SAAADI. The CDR3 consists of 15 residues. The CDR3 DNA reads as TGCGCCAGCAGTGCGGGACTAGCGGGAACAGATACGCAGTATTTT. It yields the protein CASSAGLAGTDTQYF.

This clone showed up just once. The chain carries TRBV12-2 and TRBJ1-1. TRBV12-2 is designated a pseudogene. This CDR3 comprises 8 residues. DNA for the CDR3: TGTGCAAGTTGGGGGTCTTTCTTT. Translated: CASWGSFF.

DNA of the CDR3: TGTGCCAGCACCTTACAGGTGCAGAATGGCTACACCTTC. Its protein is CASTLQVQNGYTF. The rearrangement uses TRBV2 and TRBJ1-2; weak D call: TRBD1 (5 bases). Germline V lookup: CDR1 SNHLY, CDR2 FYNNEI. The ends were cut back, 7 bases at V and 6 bases at J, with 15 bases in the middle. The CDR3 is 13 amino acids.

This clone was seen just once. This chain uses TRBV19 with TRBJ2-7; weak D call: TRBD1 (7 bases). In germline, CDR1 is LNHDA, CDR2 SQIVND (reference sequence). Trimming left V 5 bases short and J 3 bases short, with 20 bases between. The CDR3 runs 16 residues. The CDR3 protein is CASSAGTAGRDYEQYF. For the CDR3, the DNA is TGTGCCAGTAGTGCGGGGACAGCAGGAAGGGACTACGAGCAGTACTTC.

The CDR3 region is CASTPRKANGRNTEAFF. The CDR3 bases are TGCGCCAGCACTCCCCGGAAGGCAAACGGTAGGAACACTGAAGCTTTCTTT. The chain combines TRBV10-1 with TRBJ1-1, with D unresolved. Trimming cost V 7 bases and J 1 base, with 22 bases left between them. Germline CDR1 and CDR2: WNHNN and SYGVQD (reference sequence). This CDR3 has 17 residues.

This chain joins TRBV6-2 or TRBV6-3 and TRBJ2-5; D gene unclear. The germline gives CDR1 MNHEY, CDR2 SVGEGT. The CDR3 consists of 13 residues. Deletions cut 6 bases from V and 6 bases from J, with 14 bases between. CDR3 bases: TGTGCCAGCAGCCCTACGGACGGACAGACCCAGTACTTC. Translated, it gives CASSPTDGQTQYF.

The rearrangement links TRBV24-1 to TRBJ1-6, with unresolved D. The CDR3 consists of 13 residues. Germline V gene sequence: CDR1 KGHDR, CDR2 SFDVKD. V was pared by 4 bases and J by 8 bases, with 8 bases between. Here the CDR3 DNA reads TGTGCCACCAGTGACGACGAGTATTCACCCCTCCACTTT. It specifies CATSDDEYSPLHF.

The chain links TRBV28 to TRBJ2-7; TRBD1 aligns across 9 bases. The V gene end was trimmed by 3 bases and the J gene end by 6 bases; junction bases not matched to a gene: 6. The CDR3 has 14 amino acids. Germline CDR1 and CDR2: MDHEN and SYDVKM. CDR3 nucleotides: TGTGCCAGCAGTTTGTCAGACAGGGGGGGCGAGCAGTACTTC. It codes for CASSLSDRGGEQYF.

The rearrangement links TRBV27 to TRBJ1-4; weak D call: TRBD1 (5 bases). With 4 bases removed from V and 9 bases from J, the gap between germline ends came to 15 bases. Germline V gene data show CDR1 as MNHEY and CDR2 as SMNVEV (reference sequence). The CDR3 totals 14 residues. DNA for the CDR3: TGTGCCAGCAGTTACCGGACACCTCACCAAAAACTGTTTTTT. Translated: CASSYRTPHQKLFF.